There are a few counts of the clone carrying this T cell receptor (beta chain). No antigen is known for it. This sample was taken from a study of cytomegalovirus exposure and HLA in healthy donors. Notes on the study in general: It was reported in a later analysis that an Asian-associated ancestry cluster showed fewer N-insertions than the approximately 670-donor mean.

The PCR employed 60 Vbeta primers together with 13 Jbeta primers. Produced via immunoSEQ multiplex PCR; TCRdb's table is partial and in-frame only. The sample yields under 150,000 clones, roughly 79% seen once. The germline gives CDR1 SGHTA, CDR2 FQGNSA. The V and J ends lost 4 bases and 1 base respectively, with 13 bases between them. The CDR3 covers 16 residues. The gene calls are TRBV7-2 and TRBJ2-2, with D possibly TRBD1 on 5 matching bases. The sample taken for sequencing was PBMCs. This TCR was sampled from a male donor in good health and CMV-seronegative. The CDR3 bases are TGTGCCAGCAGCTCTGGCCAGGGCCTGAACACCGGGGAGCTGTTTTTT. Translated, it gives CASSSGQGLNTGELFF.